The subject of this entry is one T cell receptor beta chain. Its target is not known. This sample is part of a study of immune cell composition in non-small cell lung cancer. Points from the study as a whole: Shared sequences between tumour-reactive and dominant in vivo clones were not proven. Lung squamous cell carcinoma tumours had significantly higher top 10 clone scores and productive clonality than lung adenocarcinoma. Tumour TCR-beta clonality was not significantly tied to smoking pack-years.

From germline, CDR1 is SGHVS and CDR2 FNYEAQ. The CDR3 is made up of 11 amino acids. The V end lost 8 bases, the J end lost 8 bases, and 12 bases lay between the germline ends. Only in-frame clones appear in the TCRdb table, and some are missing; sequencing was by immunoSEQ multiplex PCR. The table lists roughly 6,600 clones, roughly 70% of them singletons. This chain joins TRBV7-6 and TRBJ1-1; D is perhaps TRBD1 (6 bases). The sequencing sample was made of lung tumor tissue. This receptor was identified in a human donor with non-small cell lung cancer. DNA of the CDR3: TGTGCCAGCGGTACAGGGATCGAAGCTTTCTTT. Translation gives CASGTGIEAFF.